This record covers a single T cell receptor (beta chain). Its antigen is not identified. An end of the junction does not agree with germline; a read error may underlie this. The source of the sample is a study of long-term antiretroviral therapy in people with HIV. The study, taken as a whole, reports: Pre-ART clonal expansions dominated every time point's repertoire.

Specimens carried about 0.9-10 million cryopreserved PBMC before DNA extraction. CDR3 length equals 13 residues. In germline, CDR1 is SGHAT, CDR2 FQNNGV. Sequencing relied on immunoSEQ assay v3.0, run at survey level. Only in-frame clones appear in the TCRdb table, and some are missing; sequencing was by immunoSEQ multiplex PCR. The sample carries roughly 20,000 clones, roughly 89% recorded once. The sample consisted of unsorted PBMCs, taken 2.1 years after starting antiretroviral therapy. The chain has TRBV11-2 and TRBJ2-7; the D call may be TRBD1 or TRBD2 (5 bases each). The clonotype originates from a man between 18 and 35 years old with HIV. The CDR3 region is CASSLGGGGYYGF. CDR3 DNA: TGTGCCAGCAGCTTAGGGGGTGGGGGATATTATGGCTTC.